This T cell receptor beta chain was found in a study of cytomegalovirus exposure and HLA in healthy donors. The CDR3 extends over 13 amino acids. V lost 0 bases and J lost 7, with 12 bases in between. CDR1 is GTSNPN and CDR2 is SVGIG in the germline V gene (reference sequence). Study outcomes and limitations: Later analysis identified around 15,000 TCR beta sequences associated with HLA alleles, using a false discovery rate threshold of 0.05.

Of note for this clone: The antigen is not known.

PCR involved 60 Vbeta and 13 Jbeta primers. Clones were read by immunoSEQ multiplex PCR, and TCRdb kept only the in-frame ones, dropping some. The table records approximately 190,000 clones, roughly 86% of them present only once. The clonotype originates from a middle-aged man in good health and CMV-seropositive. The source material was PBMCs. The chain recombines TRBV30 with TRBJ1-1; D perhaps matches TRBD1 (6 bases). The CDR3 DNA reads as TGTGCCTGGAGTGTAAGACAGGCAAGTGAAGCTTTCTTT. It yields the protein CAWSVRQASEAFF. The variable domain in full, with the rest retrieved from reference TRBV30 and TRBJ1-1, is SQTIHQWPATLVQPVGSPLSLECTVEGTSNPNLYWYRQAAGRGLQLLFYSVGIGQISSEVPQNLSASRPQDRQFILSSKKLLLSDSGFYLCAWSVRQASEAFFGQGTRLTVV.